The rows below give T cell receptor beta chains drawn from one sample of a study of blood T cell repertoires in COVID-19. Clones were sequenced by immunoSEQ multiplex PCR, and TCRdb holds only the in-frame ones, with some missing. The table lists about 160,000 clones, 70% to 90% of them singletons. Sequencing was done on a sample of PBMCs or T cells enriched from blood (not recorded which). These receptors came from a woman aged 45 to 65 who had recovered from COVID-19. The CDR3 runs from the conserved cysteine through the conserved F or W. Fields, in order: CDR3 length, D gene, clone size, J gene, V gene, CDR3 protein, CDR3 DNA. D genes are given only for firm matches. Clone size is stated in some rows and not others, as once, few, many or a class when expanded.

13	-	-	TRBJ1-1	TRBV7-3	CASSSLRGTEAFF	TGTGCCAGCAGCTCCCTCCGGGGCACTGAAGCTTTCTTT
15	TRBD1	-	TRBJ2-3	TRBV6-5	CASSLDRGSTDTQYF	TGTGCCAGCAGCCTGGACAGGGGTAGCACAGATACGCAGTATTTT
17	-	once	TRBJ1-1	TRBV5-1	CASSLLSGPNLNTEAFF	TGCGCCAGCAGCTTGCTCTCAGGTCCTAACTTGAACACTGAAGCTTTCTTT
13	-	-	TRBJ1-4	TRBV19	CASSFSLNEKLFF	TGTGCCAGTAGTTTCAGTCTGAATGAAAAACTGTTTTTT
15	TRBD2	-	TRBJ2-1	TRBV6-5	CASRSGLAGGPRQFF	TGTGCCAGCAGGTCGGGACTAGCGGGGGGGCCCCGTCAGTTCTTC
15	TRBD2	-	TRBJ2-4	TRBV3-1/TRBV3-2	CASSQEGGCKNIQYF	TGTGCCAGCAGCCAAGAGGGAGGGTGCAAAAACATTCAGTACTTC
16	-	-	TRBJ2-1	TRBV3-1/TRBV3-2	CASSHRRASSYNEQFF	TGTGCCAGCAGCCACCGCAGGGCGAGCTCCTACAATGAGCAGTTCTTC
15	TRBD1	-	TRBJ1-1	TRBV5-1	CASSLPGQVNTEAFF	TGCGCCAGCAGCCTTCCGGGACAGGTGAACACTGAAGCTTTCTTT
13	TRBD2	few	TRBJ2-5	TRBV3-1/TRBV3-2	CASSPGTRQTQYF	TGTGCCAGCAGCCCTGGGACTAGGCAGACCCAGTACTTC
14	-	-	TRBJ2-5	TRBV7-9	CASSLSAGRETQYF	TGTGCCAGCAGCTTATCCGCAGGCCGAGAGACCCAGTACTTC
14	TRBD2	-	TRBJ2-7	TRBV13	CASSLLAVSYEQYF	TGTGCCAGCAGCTTACTAGCGGTCTCCTACGAGCAGTACTTC
16	-	-	TRBJ2-2	TRBV18	CASSPYQGANTGELFF	TGTGCCAGCTCACCATACCAGGGTGCGAACACCGGGGAGCTGTTTTTT
11	-	once	TRBJ2-1	TRBV6-5	CASSLYNEQFF	TGTGCCAGCAGTCTCTACAATGAGCAGTTCTTC
15	TRBD1	few	TRBJ1-5	TRBV6-5	CASRGTGDSNQPQHF	TGTGCCAGCAGGGGGACAGGGGATAGCAATCAGCCCCAGCATTTT
14	TRBD1	-	TRBJ2-7	TRBV5-1	CASSPSTGGYEQYF	TGCGCCAGCAGCCCCTCGACAGGGGGCTACGAGCAGTACTTC
15	-	-	TRBJ2-2	TRBV7-6	CASGRTPANTGELFF	TGTGCCAGCGGGCGTACACCTGCGAACACCGGGGAGCTGTTTTTT
13	-	-	TRBJ2-5	TRBV3-1/TRBV3-2	CASSQVRGETQYF	TGTGCCAGCAGCCAAGTTAGGGGAGAGACCCAGTACTTC
16	-	-	TRBJ2-3	TRBV6-5	CASSFLAHLQVSTQYF	TGTGCCAGCAGTTTCTTGGCTCACCTACAGGTAAGTACGCAGTATTTT
16	-	-	TRBJ1-1	TRBV7-2	CASSSRPSQGHTEAFF	TGTGCCAGCAGCTCCCGACCTTCACAGGGCCACACTGAAGCTTTCTTT
15	-	-	TRBJ2-3	TRBV27	CASSPGQFSTDTQYF	TGTGCCAGCAGCCCCGGACAGTTTAGCACAGATACGCAGTATTTT
13	-	-	TRBJ2-7	TRBV4-3	CASSQAGAYEQYF	TGCGCCAGCAGCCAGGCAGGGGCCTACGAGCAGTACTTC
14	TRBD1	once	TRBJ2-1	TRBV20-1	CSACDRVSYNEQFF	TGCAGTGCTTGTGACAGGGTTTCCTACAATGAGCAGTTCTTC
16	TRBD2	few	TRBJ2-7	TRBV27	CASRVWGEGYPYEQYF	TGTGCCAGCAGGGTTTGGGGGGAGGGATATCCCTACGAGCAGTACTTC
13	-	few	TRBJ1-5	TRBV6-2/TRBV6-3	CASSYGESQPQHF	TGTGCCAGCAGTTATGGGGAGAGTCAGCCCCAGCATTTT
14	TRBD1	-	TRBJ2-1	TRBV19	CASWDGTGSGEQFF	TGTGCCAGTTGGGACGGGACAGGTTCCGGCGAGCAGTTCTTC
14	-	-	TRBJ1-2	TRBV7-9	CASSFTQEGDGYTF	TGTGCCAGCAGCTTCACGCAGGAAGGGGATGGCTACACCTTC
17	TRBD1	once	TRBJ1-2	TRBV18	CASSPLGTGDTNYGYTF	TGTGCCAGCTCACCGCTCGGGACAGGGGATACTAACTATGGCTACACCTTC
17	TRBD1	-	TRBJ2-1	TRBV11-3	CASSSGARGRGYNEQFF	TGTGCCAGCAGCTCGGGTGCTAGGGGCAGGGGGTACAATGAGCAGTTCTTC
14	-	-	TRBJ2-7	TRBV6-4	CASRIDAGAYEQYF	TGTGCCAGCAGGATAGACGCAGGGGCCTACGAGCAGTACTTC
15	TRBD1	-	TRBJ2-7	TRBV25-1	CASSYLTGGFYEQYF	TGTGCCAGCAGTTACTTGACAGGGGGCTTTTACGAGCAGTACTTC
13	-	-	TRBJ2-3	TRBV11-3	CASSSAGQDTQYF	TGTGCCAGCAGCTCAGCGGGCCAAGATACGCAGTATTTT
15	-	-	TRBJ1-1	TRBV19	CASSIVYGGNTEAFF	TGTGCCAGTAGTATAGTTTACGGGGGGAACACTGAAGCTTTCTTT
15	-	-	TRBJ1-3	TRBV7-2	CASSPRRGSGNTIYF	TGTGCCAGCAGCCCCAGAAGGGGGTCTGGAAACACCATATATTTT
13	-	-	TRBJ1-1	TRBV29-1	CSVSRGMNTEAFF	TGCAGCGTTTCAAGGGGCATGAACACTGAAGCTTTCTTT
15	-	-	TRBJ2-3	TRBV6-4	CASSPRLGATDTQYF	TGTGCCAGCAGTCCGAGACTAGGTGCAACAGATACGCAGTATTTT
13	-	-	TRBJ2-7	TRBV4-1	CASSAGIGYEQYF	TGCGCCAGCAGCGCGGGAATCGGGTACGAGCAGTACTTC
15	-	-	TRBJ1-6	TRBV9	CASSSGDGYNSPLHF	TGTGCCAGCAGCTCAGGGGACGGATATAATTCACCCCTCCACTTT
15	TRBD2	-	TRBJ2-2	TRBV7-6	CASSLTSGGTGELFF	TGTGCCAGCAGCTTGACTAGCGGGGGCACCGGGGAGCTGTTTTTT
13	-	-	TRBJ2-3	TRBV5-4	CASSLSRLDTQYF	TGTGCCAGCAGCTTGTCAAGACTAGATACGCAGTATTTT
15	TRBD1	-	TRBJ2-1	TRBV2	CASSLDRGSYNEQFF	TGTGCCAGCAGTCTCGACAGGGGGAGCTACAATGAGCAGTTCTTC
12	-	-	TRBJ1-4	TRBV28	CASTGAAEKLFF	TGTGCCAGCACAGGGGCGGCGGAAAAACTGTTTTTT
14	-	-	TRBJ2-1	TRBV11-2	CASSLFGSYNEQFF	TGTGCCAGCAGCTTATTCGGCTCCTACAATGAGCAGTTCTTC
14	TRBD1	-	TRBJ1-2	TRBV6-5	CASSSQGALYGYTF	TGTGCCAGCAGTTCTCAGGGGGCTTTATATGGCTACACCTTC
17	TRBD1	-	TRBJ2-5	TRBV11-2	CASSNPPQNRGQETQYF	TGTGCCAGCAGCAACCCCCCCCAAAACAGGGGTCAAGAGACCCAGTACTTC
13	TRBD1	-	TRBJ1-2	TRBV12-3/TRBV12-4	CASSETGGNGYTF	TGTGCCAGCAGTGAGACAGGGGGAAATGGCTACACCTTC
13	-	-	TRBJ2-7	TRBV11-3	CASSLGQLYEQYF	TGTGCCAGCAGCTTAGGACAGCTCTACGAGCAGTACTTC
17	-	-	TRBJ2-2	TRBV7-2	CASSSTSRITNTGELFF	TGTGCCAGCAGTTCCACTAGCCGAATAACGAACACCGGGGAGCTGTTTTTT
16	-	-	TRBJ2-2	TRBV9	CASSVGSGLNTGELFF	TGTGCCAGCAGCGTAGGGTCGGGTTTAAACACCGGGGAGCTGTTTTTT
15	TRBD1	-	TRBJ1-2	TRBV9	CASSGAGTGVGGYTF	TGTGCCAGCAGCGGCGCCGGGACAGGGGTGGGCGGCTACACCTTC
19	-	-	TRBJ2-4	TRBV4-2	CASSQESRRGGAAKNIQYF	TGTGCCAGCAGCCAAGAAAGCCGGCGGGGCGGGGCGGCCAAAAACATTCAGTACTTC
15	-	-	TRBJ1-3	TRBV3-1/TRBV3-2	CASSQVSGAGNTIYF	TGTGCCAGCAGCCAAGTCTCAGGCGCTGGAAACACCATATATTTT
12	-	-	TRBJ2-1	TRBV13	CATGEGGNEQFF	TGTGCCACCGGGGAGGGGGGGAATGAGCAGTTCTTC
20	TRBD2	-	TRBJ2-1	TRBV6-2/TRBV6-3	CASSFSLAGGLTSSYNEQFF	TGTGCCAGCAGTTTTTCTCTAGCGGGGGGCCTTACTAGCTCCTACAATGAGCAGTTCTTC
15	-	-	TRBJ1-1	TRBV21-1	CASSKKEWVNTEAFF	TGTGCCAGCAGCAAAAAGGAGTGGGTGAACACTGAAGCTTTCTTT